The source of this TCR beta chain is a study of shared clonotypes between healthy human individuals. Turning to the study itself: A couple of women and three men aged 18 to 49 made up the donors. Plates per donor: three CD4 naive, three CD4 memory, two CD8 naive, one CD8 memory. Overall study findings and caveats: About 5% was the fraction of naive CD4 clonotypes found shared across a handful of donors.

Germline loops: CDR1 SGHVS, CDR2 FNYEAQ. The V gene end was trimmed by 3 bases and the J gene end by 3 bases; junction bases not matched to a gene: 1. CDR3 length: 13 residues. Turning to this clone: The antigen is not known. This may come from a read error, since a much larger clone is one base off.

Profiled with immunoSEQ multiplex PCR; TCRdb holds only in-frame clones, not every one. The sample has around 990,000 clones, 70% to 85% seen once. The sequencing sample was made of memory CD4+ T cells from PBMCs. Specified subset: CD45RA-negative fraction. The sequence came from a man aged 18-30 years in good health. Some clones in this sample may be carry-over from other donors' samples. This chain uses TRBV7-6 with TRBJ1-1, with TRBD1 matching over 7 bases. CDR3 bases: TGTGCCAGCAGCTTTCAGGGGGACACTGAAGCTTTCTTT. Translated, it gives CASSFQGDTEAFF.